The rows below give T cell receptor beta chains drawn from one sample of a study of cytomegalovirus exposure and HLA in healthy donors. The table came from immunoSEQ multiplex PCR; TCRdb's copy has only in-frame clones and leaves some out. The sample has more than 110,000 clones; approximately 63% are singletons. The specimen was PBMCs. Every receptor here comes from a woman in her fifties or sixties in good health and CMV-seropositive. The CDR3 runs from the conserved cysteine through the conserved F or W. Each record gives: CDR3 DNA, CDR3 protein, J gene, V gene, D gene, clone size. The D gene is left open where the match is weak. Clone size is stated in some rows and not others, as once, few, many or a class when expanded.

TGTGCCACCTACGGAGGCTTGAACACTGAAGCTTTCTTT,CATYGGLNTEAFF,TRBJ1-1,TRBV19,NA,few
TGTGCCACGACCACAGGTCCTAGCTCCTACAATGAGCAGTTCTTC,CATTTGPSSYNEQFF,TRBJ2-1,TRBV28,NA,NA
TGTGCCAGCAGCACCTCTGACAGGGGGCGGAACACTGAAGCTTTCTTT,CASSTSDRGRNTEAFF,TRBJ1-1,TRBV7-9,TRBD1,NA
TGTGCCAGCAGCGTAGGTCGCGAGGCAGATACGCAGTATTTT,CASSVGREADTQYF,TRBJ2-3,TRBV9,NA,NA
TGTGCCAGCAGTTCTCCTCTAGCGGGAGTTGGCAATGAGCAGTTCTTC,CASSSPLAGVGNEQFF,TRBJ2-1,TRBV28,TRBD2,NA
TGTGCCAGCAGCGTGGGACAGGTCAGGCCCCAGTACTTC,CASSVGQVRPQYF,TRBJ2-5,TRBV5-5,TRBD1,NA
TGTGCCAGCAGTCTCTCTGCGGATACGCAGTATTTT,CASSLSADTQYF,TRBJ2-3,TRBV28,NA,NA
TGTGCCAGCAGCGACAGAATGGGGACCCAGTACTTC,CASSDRMGTQYF,TRBJ2-5,TRBV7-3,NA,NA
TGTGCCAGCAGTTTAACAGGGGGGTCTGAAGCTTTCTTT,CASSLTGGSEAFF,TRBJ1-1,TRBV6-6,TRBD1,once
TGTGCCAGCAGCTTGCTTAGCGGGATAGGTCCCTCTGGGGCCAACGTCCTGACTTTC,CASSLLSGIGPSGANVLTF,TRBJ2-6,TRBV5-4,TRBD2,NA
TGTGCCAGCAGCCAAGAGCGGGAGACCCAGTACTTC,CASSQERETQYF,TRBJ2-5,TRBV4-2,NA,NA
TGCGCCAGCAGTCAAACAGGAGACGGAAACACCATATATTTT,CASSQTGDGNTIYF,TRBJ1-3,TRBV5-1,NA,few
TGTGCCAGCTCCCAGAGGGCTAGTCAAGAGACCCAGTACTTC,CASSQRASQETQYF,TRBJ2-5,TRBV18,NA,NA
TGTGCCAGTAGCCCGACAGGGGCCCGCAAGTCTAATGAAAAACTGTTTTTT,CASSPTGARKSNEKLFF,TRBJ1-4,TRBV19,TRBD1,NA
TGTGCCTGGAGCCTCAGGGGGACCCTTACCGATGAGCAGTTCTTC,CAWSLRGTLTDEQFF,TRBJ2-1,TRBV30,TRBD1,NA
TGTGCCAGCAGCTCAGGACCGACGGGGACTGAAGCTTTCTTT,CASSSGPTGTEAFF,TRBJ1-1,TRBV7-8,NA,NA
TGTGCCAGCTCACTGGGGGACAGGGCTTATGGCTACACCTTC,CASSLGDRAYGYTF,TRBJ1-2,TRBV18,TRBD1,once
TGTGCCAGCAGCTTGGGACAGATGAACACTGAAGCTTTCTTT,CASSLGQMNTEAFF,TRBJ1-1,TRBV5-4,NA,few
TGCGCCAGCAGTGTCGACGGGACAACCCTACGCGAGCAGTACTTC,CASSVDGTTLREQYF,TRBJ2-7,TRBV10-2,NA,few
TGTGCCAGCAGCTTAGGACTCCGGCTAGCGGGACCCTACGAGCAGTACTTC,CASSLGLRLAGPYEQYF,TRBJ2-7,TRBV7-9,TRBD2,NA
TGTGCCAGCACTTCTCAGGGAGGGTCCTACGAGCAGTACTTC,CASTSQGGSYEQYF,TRBJ2-7,TRBV6-1,TRBD2,NA
TGTGCCACCAGCAGAGATCTTACCACCAGGGGGTTTGGCTATGGCTACACCTTC,CATSRDLTTRGFGYGYTF,TRBJ1-2,TRBV15,TRBD1,NA
TGTGCCAGCAGTGGCCTGGGACTAGCGGGATTGGGAGAGACCCAGTACTTC,CASSGLGLAGLGETQYF,TRBJ2-5,TRBV27,TRBD2,NA